A single sample is the source of the 11 T cell receptor beta chains below, sequenced in a study of prognosis after radiotherapy for stage I lung cancer. By two-round multiplex PCR, the TCR beta CDR3 was amplified from genomic DNA. For every TRBV and TRBJ gene, a specific primer was used in first-round PCR. In TCRdb, the multiplex PCR reads were re-called with MiXCR into one record per CDR3 protein. The sample has 26,000 or so distinct CDR3 sequences; approximately 29% are singletons. Sample: PBMCs, taken before or after stereotactic body radiation therapy (not recorded which). The receptors were gathered from a donor over 45 with non-small cell lung cancer.

On this clonotype itself: Mismatch with germline at one junction end may stem from a read error. The V call is TRBV19, the J call TRBJ1-1, with no clear D. CDR3 size: 13 residues. Germline V gives CDR1 LNHDA, CDR2 SQIVND (reference sequence). For the CDR3, the DNA is TGTGCCAGTAACCTAACACCAAACACTGAAGCTTTATTT. This translates into CASNLTPNTEALF.

On this clonotype: A much larger clone is a single base away; this may be a read error. The chain links TRBV6-1 to TRBJ2-7; D may correspond to TRBD1 or TRBD2 (6 bases each). There are 13 residues in the CDR3. Per germline, CDR1 MNHNS and CDR2 SASEGT. The ends were cut back, 11 bases at V and 1 base at J, with 15 bases in the middle. The chain's CDR3 is CALRRGDSYEQYF. The CDR3 DNA follows: TGTGCCCTTCGGAGGGGGGATTCCTACGAGCAGTACTTC.

Of note for this clonotype: It may be a read error: a sequence one base away is much more abundant. The chain recombines TRBV7-9 with TRBJ1-1; D gene uncertain. The germline V gene encodes CDR1 SEHNR and CDR2 FQNEAQ (reference sequence). The CDR3 covers 13 residues. In DNA, the CDR3 is TGTGCCAGCAGCCCACTTCTGAAAACTGAAGCTTTCTTT. Protein sequence: CASSPLLKTEAFF.

This clonotype was seen repeatedly, ten times or more. V is TRBV27 and J is TRBJ1-5; 8 bases are a match to TRBD1. Trimming removed 5 bases from V and 5 bases from J; junction bases left unmatched: 8. This CDR3 comprises 15 residues. CDR1 is MNHEY, CDR2 SMNVEV, per germline (reference sequence). The CDR3 sequence is CASSRTGWGDQPQHF. In DNA form, the CDR3 reads TGTGCCAGCAGTAGGACAGGGTGGGGGGATCAGCCCCAGCATTTT.

This clonotype was detected ten times or more. The chain carries TRBV13 and TRBJ2-5, with D possibly being TRBD1 (6 bases). Germline lookup yields CDR1 PRHDT and CDR2 FYEKMQ (reference sequence). The CDR3 covers 15 residues. Trimming pared 2 bases from V and 6 bases from J, leaving 16 bases between. The DNA for the CDR3 is TGTGCCAGCAGCTTAAGCAGGGGAGAGGGGAAGACCCAGTACTTC. Protein: CASSLSRGEGKTQYF.

The chain employs TRBV5-1 and TRBJ1-2, with 8 positions matching TRBD1. The germline CDR1 and CDR2 sequences are SGHRS and YFSETQ. This CDR3 has 15 residues. V lost 0 bases to trimming and J lost 7 bases; unmatched junction nucleotides: 8. The CDR3 reads CASSLAGGGLGGYTF. CDR3 nucleotide sequence: TGCGCCAGCAGCTTGGCAGGGGGCGGATTAGGTGGCTACACCTTC.

This clonotype was counted ten times or more. This chain connects TRBV2 to TRBJ2-2, with D hard to call. V gave up 5 bases and J gave up 6 bases, with 4 bases separating them. CDR3 length: 11 amino acids. Germline loops: CDR1 SNHLY, CDR2 FYNNEI. CDR3 nucleotides: TGTGCCAGCAGTCAGGCCGGGGAGCTGTTTTTT. Translating gives CASSQAGELFF. The entire variable domain, with the rest obtained from reference TRBV2 and TRBJ2-2, is as follows: EPEVTQTPSHQVTQMGQEVILRCVPISNHLYFYWYRQILGQKVEFLVSFYNNEISEKSEIFDDQFSVERPDGSNFTLKIRSTKLEDSAMYFCASSQAGELFFGEGSRLTVL.

The V call is TRBV12-3 or TRBV12-4, the J call TRBJ1-2, with D possibly matching TRBD1 (5 bases). V shed 7 bases and J shed 8 bases, with 17 bases lying between them. The CDR3 runs 13 residues. Written as DNA, the CDR3 is TGTGCCAGCACCTGGCAGGAGGGACTAGGCTACACCTTC. Protein product: CASTWQEGLGYTF.

In its sample, this clonotype was seen many times. This chain links TRBV12-3 or TRBV12-4 with TRBJ2-7, with no clear D. This CDR3 spans 13 amino acids. V was pared by 4 bases and J by 0 bases, with 7 bases between. The CDR3 loop is CASSYQSSYEQYF. The CDR3 DNA follows: TGTGCCAGCAGTTACCAGAGCTCCTACGAGCAGTACTTC.

Concerning this clonotype itself: Germline and junction disagree at one end, which may indicate a read error. The chain combines TRBV19 with TRBJ2-7, with a weak D call TRBD1 (6 bases). The CDR3 is made up of 16 amino acids. Germline assignment: CDR1 LNHDA and CDR2 SQIVND (reference sequence). CDR3 bases: TGTGCCAGTATTATCCCTTTGGGGCAGGGGCCCTACGATCAGTACTTC. Translating gives CASIIPLGQGPYDQYF.

Ten or more counts support this clonotype. The chain is built from TRBV7-8 and TRBJ1-1; TRBD1 agrees at 8 bases. J lost 0 bases, V lost 3 bases, and 6 bases had no gene match. This CDR3 is built from 16 residues. The germline V gene has CDR1 SGHVS and CDR2 FQNEAQ. CDR3 sequence reads: CASSFRTGRVNTEAFF. The CDR3 DNA follows: TGTGCCAGCAGCTTTCGGACAGGGCGGGTGAACACTGAAGCTTTCTTT. Filled out from reference TRBV7-8 and TRBJ1-1, the complete variable domain reads GAGVSQSPRYKVAKRGQDVALRCDPISGHVSLFWYQQALGQGPEFLTYFQNEAQLDKSGLPSDRFFAERPEGSVSTLKIQRTQQEDSAVYLCASSFRTGRVNTEAFFGQGTRLTVV.